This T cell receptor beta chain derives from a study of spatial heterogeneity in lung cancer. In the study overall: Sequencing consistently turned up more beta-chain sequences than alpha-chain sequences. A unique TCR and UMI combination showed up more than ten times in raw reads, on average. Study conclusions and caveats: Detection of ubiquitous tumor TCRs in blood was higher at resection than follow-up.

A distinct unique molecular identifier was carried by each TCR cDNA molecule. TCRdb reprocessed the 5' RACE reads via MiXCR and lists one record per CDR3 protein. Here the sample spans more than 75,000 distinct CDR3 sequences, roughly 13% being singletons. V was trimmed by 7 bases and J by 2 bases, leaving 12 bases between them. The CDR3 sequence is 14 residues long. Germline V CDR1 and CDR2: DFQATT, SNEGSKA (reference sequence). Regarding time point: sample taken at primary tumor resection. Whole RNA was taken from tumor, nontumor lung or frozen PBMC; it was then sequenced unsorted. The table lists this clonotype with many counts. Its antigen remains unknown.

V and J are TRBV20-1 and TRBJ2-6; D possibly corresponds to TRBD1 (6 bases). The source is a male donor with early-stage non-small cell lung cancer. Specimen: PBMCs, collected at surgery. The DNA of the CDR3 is TGCAGTGTCCCGACAGGCCCTGGGGCCAACGTCCTGACTTTC. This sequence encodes CSVPTGPGANVLTF.